Measured by frequency, the clone carrying this T cell receptor (beta chain) is medium-sized. The antigen is not known. The CDR3 consists of 12 residues. The data belong to a study of CD8 T cells in cerebrospinal fluid in Alzheimer's disease. Study conclusions and caveats: EBV-specific clones showed no enrichment in Alzheimer's patients and were not the top expanded clones.

CSF cells were profiled by 10X single-cell V(D)J and 5' expression. TCRdb reprocessed the 10x single-cell sequencing reads, with one entry per CDR3 protein and no DNA. Its table records about 1,500 distinct CDR3 sequences. The chain employs TRBV12-3 or TRBV12-4 and TRBJ2-5. Sequenced sample: cerebrospinal fluid. This clonotype originated in a human donor with Alzheimer's disease. This CDR3 reads CASSLSSLTQYF.